The 6 T cell receptor beta chains listed next were all sequenced from one sample in a study of T cells in Graves' hyperthyroidism and ophthalmopathy. Amplification of TCR beta CDR3 regions used RNA as the template. Primed by the HTBI set, a first-round RT-PCR was run on the TCR CDR3. MiXCR was run by TCRdb on the multiplex PCR reads, yielding one entry per CDR3 protein. The sample contains 95,000 to 100,000 distinct CDR3 sequences, over 50% of which appear only once. Sequencing was done on a sample of blood. These TCRs come from a woman between 40 and 50 years old with Graves' hyperthyroidism.

The rearrangement links TRBV9 to TRBJ1-4, with D unresolved. Trimming removed 5 bases at V and 3 bases at J, with 14 bases between. This CDR3 region has 15 residues. Germline-derived CDR1 and CDR2 are SGDLS and YYNGEE. The CDR3 reads CASRGEEVSNEKLFF. As DNA, the CDR3 is TGTGCCAGCAGAGGTGAAGAGGTATCTAATGAAAAACTGTTTTTT.

This clonotype has just one count. The chain has TRBV10-3 and TRBJ1-4; D is unresolved. The V end lost 6 bases, the J end lost 8 bases, and 16 bases lay between the germline ends. Germline V gene sequence: CDR1 ENHRY, CDR2 SYGVKD. The CDR3 consists of 14 residues. CDR3 sequence reads: CAIRGWNTGEKLFF. CDR3 nucleotide sequence: TGTGCCATCAGGGGGTGGAACACTGGGGAAAAACTGTTTTTT.

The rearrangement links TRBV10-3 to TRBJ1-2, with 8 bases fitting TRBD1. The germline CDR1 and CDR2 sequences are ENHRY and SYGVKD. The CDR3 length is 13 residues. J lost 7 bases, V lost 6 bases, and 7 bases had no gene match. CDR3: CAISSGGAGGYTF. CDR3 DNA sequence: TGTGCCATCAGCTCAGGGGGCGCGGGTGGCTACACCTTC.

This clonotype was recorded many times. The chain links TRBV2 to TRBJ2-5; a weak D match, TRBD2 (6 bases). From germline, CDR1 is SNHLY and CDR2 FYNNEI. The CDR3 totals 13 residues. The CDR3 region is CAGGTDSQETQYF. CDR3 bases: TGTGCGGGGGGAACTGACTCCCAAGAGACCCAGTACTTC.

The chain joins TRBV5-4 to TRBJ2-3, with unresolved D. Trimming took off 0 bases at V and 0 bases at J, with 5 bases between the two ends. The CDR3 loop spans 14 amino acids. CDR1 SGHNT and CDR2 YYREEE come from the germline V gene (reference sequence). The CDR3 reads CASSLDFSTDTQYF. The CDR3 nucleotides are TGTGCCAGCAGCTTGGATTTCAGCACAGATACGCAGTATTTT.

This clonotype was seen ten or more times. The chain uses TRBV29-1 and TRBJ2-5, with D possibly TRBD2 on 5 matching bases. The CDR3 has 17 residues. V was trimmed by 1 base and J by 2 bases, leaving 20 bases between them. Per the germline V gene, CDR1 is SQVTM and CDR2 is ANQGSEA. The chain's CDR3 is CSVEGGGAEDPQETQYF. The CDR3 coding sequence is TGCAGCGTTGAAGGCGGAGGAGCGGAAGACCCACAAGAGACCCAGTACTTC.